The 31 T cell receptor beta chains listed next were all sequenced from one sample in a study of T cell responses to AZD1222 COVID-19 vaccine. Only in-frame clones appear in the TCRdb table, and some are missing; sequencing was by immunoSEQ multiplex PCR. The sample includes 65,000 to 85,000 clones, less than 90% of them seen just once. Sequenced here: peripheral blood, sampled on day 0 of AZD1222 vaccination. The receptors stem from an adult in good health.

The chain recombines TRBV19 with TRBJ2-1, with 9 bases fitting TRBD2. Unmatched junction bases numbered 6, after V lost 3 bases and J lost 6 bases. There are 15 residues in the CDR3. CDR1 and CDR2 from the germline V gene are LNHDA and SQIVND (reference sequence). The CDR3 loop is CASSIGLAGTNEQFF. DNA for the CDR3: TGTGCCAGTAGTATTGGTCTAGCGGGGACCAATGAGCAGTTCTTC. The full variable domain, in which reference TRBV19 and TRBJ2-1 provide the parts outside the CDR3, is DGGITQSPKYLFRKEGQNVTLSCEQNLNHDAMYWYRQDPGQGLRLIYYSQIVNDFQKGDIAEGYSVSREKKESFPLTVTSAQKNPTAFYLCASSIGLAGTNEQFFGPGTRLTVL.

The chain recombines TRBV7-2 with TRBJ2-1; 13 nucleotides agree with TRBD2. Per germline, CDR1 SGHTA and CDR2 FQGNSA. The CDR3 is made up of 17 amino acids. V lost 4 bases, J lost 7 bases, and 10 bases stayed unmatched. The CDR3 spells CASSSTSGRALVNEQFF. As DNA, the CDR3 is TGTGCCAGCAGCTCAACTAGCGGGAGGGCCCTCGTAAATGAGCAGTTCTTC.

This sequence joins TRBV4-1 and TRBJ1-5; 10 nucleotides match TRBD1. V gave up 2 bases and J gave up 5 bases; unmatched junction bases: 3. CDR1 and CDR2 (germline): MGHRA, YSYEKL. The CDR3 is made up of 15 amino acids. The DNA of the CDR3 is TGCGCCAGCAGCCAACTCGACAGGGGGCATCAGCCCCAGCATTTT. Its protein product is CASSQLDRGHQPQHF.

The chain recombines TRBV19 with TRBJ1-3, with no clear D. Trimming pared 7 bases from V and 0 bases from J, leaving 4 bases between. CDR1 and CDR2 (germline): LNHDA, SQIVND (reference sequence). The CDR3 spans 12 residues. In DNA, the CDR3 is TGTGCCAGTACGAACTCTGGAAACACCATATATTTT. Its translation: CASTNSGNTIYF.

The V and J genes are TRBV29-1 and TRBJ1-2; TRBD1 aligns across 7 bases. The J segment lost 8 bases and the V segment lost 3 bases, leaving 6 bases of the junction unmatched. Germline values: CDR1 SQVTM, CDR2 ANQGSEA. The CDR3 sequence is 12 residues long. The CDR3 here is CSVDDRVGGYTF. Written as DNA, the CDR3 is TGCAGCGTTGACGACAGGGTCGGAGGCTACACCTTC.

The chain carries TRBV28 and TRBJ2-1, with TRBD2 matching 8 bases. V trimming: 1 base; J trimming: 7 bases; junction bases outside the gene matches: 9. This CDR3 has 16 residues. Germline V gives CDR1 MDHEN, CDR2 SYDVKM. The CDR3 coding sequence is TGTGCCAGCAGTTTATTTGCTAGCGGGCCCTTAAATGAGCAGTTCTTC. It translates to CASSLFASGPLNEQFF.

The J gene is TRBJ1-2, the V gene TRBV4-2, with TRBD1 as a possible D gene (5 bases). Germline values: CDR1 LGHNA, CDR2 YNFKEQ. Trimming pared 0 bases from V and 4 bases from J, leaving 9 bases between. This CDR3 is built from 14 residues. In nucleotides, the CDR3 is TGTGCCAGCAGCCAAGATAACGGGGGCTATGGCTACACCTTC. It yields the protein CASSQDNGGYGYTF.

The chain recombines TRBV6-6 with TRBJ2-1; D possibly matches TRBD1 or TRBD2 (6 bases each). Germline CDR1 MNHNY, CDR2 SVGAGI (reference sequence). This CDR3 is 18 amino acids long. Trimming removed 5 bases at V and 5 bases at J, with 25 bases between. CDR3 in DNA: TGTGCCAGCAGTCCAAGGATGGAGGGGGGCGTTGTGAACAATGAGCAGTTCTTC. The encoded protein is CASSPRMEGGVVNNEQFF.

The gene calls are TRBV6-6 and TRBJ1-1, with D hard to call. This CDR3 spans 13 amino acids. V lost 5 bases and J 4 bases, leaving 11 bases between the germline ends. Germline CDR1 and CDR2: MNHNY and SVGAGI (reference sequence). The CDR3 loop reads CASSAPGITEAFF. The CDR3 DNA reads as TGTGCCAGCAGTGCGCCCGGGATCACTGAAGCTTTCTTT.

This chain connects TRBV12-3 or TRBV12-4 to TRBJ1-1; D perhaps matches TRBD1 (5 bases). This CDR3 has 13 amino acids. The germline V and J ends were trimmed by 6 bases and 10 bases, with 18 bases remaining between them. The chain's CDR3 is CASSQGSRTRAFF. The CDR3 nucleotides read TGTGCCAGCAGCCAAGGCTCGAGGACACGAGCTTTCTTT.

The V call is TRBV9, the J call TRBJ1-2, with D possibly TRBD1 on 5 matching bases. The CDR3 is made up of 15 amino acids. Trimming took off 0 bases at V and 7 bases at J, with 16 bases between the two ends. Germline CDR1 SGDLS, CDR2 YYNGEE. This CDR3 reads CASSVESGPVGGYTF. The DNA of the CDR3 is TGTGCCAGCAGCGTAGAGTCAGGGCCGGTCGGTGGCTACACCTTC.

The chain carries TRBV30 and TRBJ1-4; the D gene is possibly TRBD1 (6 bases). The V gene's germline CDR1 is GTSNPN and CDR2 SVGIG (reference sequence). This CDR3 has 14 amino acids. V shed 4 bases and J shed 6 bases, with 15 bases lying between them. The chain's CDR3 is CAWKLQGGYEKLFF. CDR3 DNA sequence: TGTGCCTGGAAACTACAGGGCGGATATGAAAAACTGTTTTTT.

This rearrangement joins TRBV5-1 to TRBJ2-1, with D tentatively TRBD2 (7 bases). V shed 2 bases and J shed 1 base, with 19 bases lying between them. CDR1 and CDR2 from the germline V gene are SGHRS and YFSETQ. The CDR3 has 18 residues. This chain's CDR3 is CASSFGGPGGRSYNEQFF. The CDR3 coding sequence is TGCGCCAGCAGCTTTGGGGGGCCGGGAGGTCGATCCTACAATGAGCAGTTCTTC.

In its sample, this clone was seen a few times. V gene TRBV6-2 or TRBV6-3 combines with J gene TRBJ2-7; 7 positions match TRBD2. Trimming cost V 4 bases and J 0 bases; bases outside gene matches: 12. Germline loops: CDR1 MNHEY, CDR2 SVGEGT. CDR3 size: 17 residues. The CDR3 DNA follows: TGTGCCAGCAGTTTTAGGGTTTCGGGACTAAGCTCCTACGAGCAGTACTTC. Protein: CASSFRVSGLSSYEQYF.

The genes are TRBV14 and TRBJ2-7, with 9 bases matching TRBD1. V shed 6 bases, J shed 1 base, and the junction held 7 bases outside the gene matches. The CDR3 totals 15 residues. The germline CDR1 and CDR2 sequences are SGHDN and FVKESK. As DNA, the CDR3 is TGTGCCAGCAGACTATCCGGACAGGGGTCCTACGAGCAGTACTTC. This gives the protein CASRLSGQGSYEQYF.

This chain uses TRBV6-2 or TRBV6-3 with TRBJ2-7, with unresolved D. The CDR3 length is 12 residues. V was trimmed by 1 base and J by 3 bases, leaving 4 bases between them. Germline V gene lookup returns CDR1 MNHEY and CDR2 SVGEGT. CDR3 nucleotide sequence: TGTGCCAGCAGTTACTACCGCTACGAGCAGTACTTC. Its translation is CASSYYRYEQYF.

This chain connects TRBV5-1 to TRBJ1-5, with no clear D. V was shortened by 1 base and J by 1 base, with 9 bases between the two germline ends. The CDR3 consists of 15 residues. CDR1 is SGHRS and CDR2 is YFSETQ in the germline V gene. The CDR3 loop is CASSLIPGSNQPQHF. The CDR3 region has the DNA TGCGCCAGCAGCTTGATTCCCGGGAGCAATCAGCCCCAGCATTTT.

This chain links TRBV7-9 with TRBJ1-5, with D unresolved. The V end lost 1 base, the J end lost 2 bases, and 0 bases lay between the germline ends. Per germline, CDR1 SEHNR and CDR2 FQNEAQ (reference sequence). The CDR3 has 12 residues. The DNA for the CDR3 is TGTGCCAGCAGCTTAGGCAATCAGCCCCAGCATTTT. As protein: CASSLGNQPQHF.

The chain joins TRBV7-9 to TRBJ1-3; tentatively, D is TRBD1 (5 bases). V was pared by 7 bases and J by 2 bases, with 12 bases between. CDR1 SEHNR and CDR2 FQNEAQ come from the germline V gene (reference sequence). This CDR3 spans 14 amino acids. As DNA, the CDR3 is TGTGCCAGCACACCAGGGACCCCTGGAAACACCATATATTTT. Amino acids: CASTPGTPGNTIYF.

The chain recombines TRBV19 with TRBJ2-5; 14 bases fit TRBD2. Germline V lookup: CDR1 LNHDA, CDR2 SQIVND (reference sequence). This CDR3 is built from 17 residues. V shed 3 bases, J shed 3 bases, and the junction held 6 bases outside the gene matches. CDR3 sequence (DNA): TGTGCCAGTAGTATTGGCAGGGGACTAGCGGGAGAAGAGACCCAGTACTTC. It yields the protein CASSIGRGLAGEETQYF.

This clone was detected a few times. The rearrangement links TRBV4-3 to TRBJ1-4; D remains ambiguous. The germline V gene encodes CDR1 LGHNA and CDR2 YSLEER. The CDR3 loop spans 12 amino acids. Trimming left V 5 bases short and J 8 bases short, with 9 bases between. CDR3 protein: CASSERGEKLFF. As DNA, the CDR3 is TGCGCCAGCAGCGAACGTGGGGAAAAACTGTTTTTT.

This rearrangement joins TRBV28 to TRBJ2-7; 9 bases align to TRBD1. The CDR3 loop spans 14 amino acids. Looked up from germline, CDR1 is MDHEN and CDR2 is SYDVKM. V lost 6 bases to trimming and J lost 3 bases; unmatched junction nucleotides: 6. The CDR3 bases are TGTGCCAGCAGCCCCCGACAGGGGGACTACGAGCAGTACTTC. Translated, it gives CASSPRQGDYEQYF.

This rearrangement joins TRBV7-6 to TRBJ2-2; tentatively, D is TRBD1 (6 bases). In germline, CDR1 is SGHVS, CDR2 FNYEAQ. This CDR3 region has 17 residues. Trimming shortened V by 1 base and J by 0 bases, and 12 bases separated the two germline ends. CDR3 in amino acids: CASSLVSTGPNTGELFF. For the CDR3, the DNA is TGTGCCAGCAGCTTAGTTTCGACAGGCCCGAACACCGGGGAGCTGTTTTTT.

Concerning this clone itself: One end of the junction varies from germline; a read error may be responsible. The J gene is TRBJ1-5, the V gene TRBV5-8; D ambiguous. The CDR3 contains 15 residues. CDR1 and CDR2 (germline): SGHTS, YDEGEE. CDR3 nucleotides: TGTGCCAGCAGTCACGGGTCTTCGGAGGATGGGCTTGCCGTTTTT. Its protein product is CASSHGSSEDGLAVF.

The rearrangement uses TRBV19 and TRBJ1-2; 7 nucleotides line up with TRBD1. The CDR3 loop spans 15 amino acids. Germline CDR1 is LNHDA and CDR2 is SQIVND (reference sequence). The trim removed 5 bases at V and 3 bases at J, leaving 9 bases unmatched. Here the CDR3 DNA reads TGTGCCAGTAGTTCCAGCAGGGGGATGGACTATGGCTACACCTTC. It yields the protein CASSSSRGMDYGYTF.

In this sample, this clone turned up once. The chain has TRBV28 and TRBJ2-3, with unresolved D. The V gene's germline CDR1 is MDHEN and CDR2 SYDVKM. The CDR3 has 16 residues. The germline V and J ends were trimmed by 2 bases and 0 bases, with 12 bases remaining between them. CDR3 protein: CASSLDTKYSTDTQYF. The CDR3 DNA sequence: TGTGCCAGCAGTTTAGACACTAAGTATAGCACAGATACGCAGTATTTT.

V gene TRBV19 combines with J gene TRBJ1-2; 11 bases align to TRBD1. This CDR3 has 14 residues. In germline, CDR1 is LNHDA, CDR2 SQIVND (reference sequence). V gave up 6 bases and J gave up 7 bases; unmatched junction bases: 7. In DNA, the CDR3 is TGTGCCAGTAGGCAAGGACAGGGGGCTTTTGGCTACACCTTC. This encodes CASRQGQGAFGYTF.

CDR3 nucleotides: TGTGCCAGCAGTTTGACAGCAGACTATGGCTACACCTTC. Translating it yields CASSLTADYGYTF. The V gene is TRBV28, the J gene TRBJ1-2, with D tentatively TRBD1 (5 bases). Per germline, CDR1 MDHEN and CDR2 SYDVKM. This CDR3 region has 13 residues. Trimming took off 3 bases at V and 3 bases at J, with 8 bases between the two ends.

This clone was detected a few times. This chain joins TRBV7-8 and TRBJ2-7, with 7 bases lining up with TRBD2. This CDR3 has 20 residues. From germline, CDR1 is SGHVS and CDR2 FQNEAQ. V was clipped by 5 bases and J by 2 bases; unmatched bases: 24. CDR3 in DNA: TGTGCCAGCAGCGCCTTCTGGGGCCGGGTCCGGGAGCGGGGCCCCTACGAGCAGTACTTC. This codes for CASSAFWGRVRERGPYEQYF.

The genes are TRBV7-9 and TRBJ1-3; D is uncertain. Between the trimmed V and J ends, which lost 3 bases and 1 base, there was a span of 1 base. The germline CDR1 and CDR2 sequences are SEHNR and FQNEAQ (reference sequence). The CDR3 extends over 12 amino acids. The CDR3 nucleotides read TGTGCCAGCAGCTTGTCTGGAAACACCATATATTTT. Translating gives CASSLSGNTIYF.

V is TRBV5-5 and J is TRBJ2-7, with D tentatively TRBD1 or TRBD2 (6 bases each). CDR3 length: 15 amino acids. V was cut by 0 bases and J by 2 bases, with 12 bases left in between. Germline V lookup: CDR1 SGHKS, CDR2 YYEKEE (reference sequence). This chain's CDR3 is CASSLAAGGTYEQYF. The CDR3 bases are TGTGCCAGCAGCTTGGCTGCCGGGGGCACCTACGAGCAGTACTTC.